The 2 T cell receptor beta chains below were found in one sample sequenced in a study of blood T cell repertoires in COVID-19 (dated by TCRdb to the early 2020s). Libraries were built with the immunoSEQ multiplex PCR assay. Held by TCRdb, this immuneACCESS table contains in-frame sequences only and omits some clones. Under half of the omission traces to an unresolved V gene where checked; the cause of the rest is unknown. Here the sample has 120,000 or so clones; under 85% occur a single time. In total, the top ten clones hold approximately 12% of the sample. The sequenced material came from peripheral blood. The receptor source for this set is a man in his sixties with acute or convalescent COVID-19.

This sequence joins TRBV15 and TRBJ2-7; 12 bases fit TRBD2. This CDR3 is built from 15 residues. The J segment lost 1 base and the V segment lost 5 bases, leaving 3 bases of the junction unmatched. Germline CDR1 LNHNV, CDR2 YYDKDF (reference sequence). The CDR3 spells CATSLGLAGSYEQYF. The CDR3, as DNA: TGTGCCACCAGCCTTGGACTAGCGGGATCCTACGAGCAGTACTTC.

The rearrangement uses TRBV27 and TRBJ1-2; 7 bases map to TRBD1. CDR1 and CDR2 from the germline V gene are MNHEY and SMNVEV (reference sequence). The trim removed 6 bases at V and 4 bases at J, leaving 11 bases unmatched. This CDR3 is built from 15 residues. In DNA, the CDR3 is TGTGCCAGCAGGATCAGACAGGGATTATTCTATGGCTACACCTTC. The encoded protein is CASRIRQGLFYGYTF.